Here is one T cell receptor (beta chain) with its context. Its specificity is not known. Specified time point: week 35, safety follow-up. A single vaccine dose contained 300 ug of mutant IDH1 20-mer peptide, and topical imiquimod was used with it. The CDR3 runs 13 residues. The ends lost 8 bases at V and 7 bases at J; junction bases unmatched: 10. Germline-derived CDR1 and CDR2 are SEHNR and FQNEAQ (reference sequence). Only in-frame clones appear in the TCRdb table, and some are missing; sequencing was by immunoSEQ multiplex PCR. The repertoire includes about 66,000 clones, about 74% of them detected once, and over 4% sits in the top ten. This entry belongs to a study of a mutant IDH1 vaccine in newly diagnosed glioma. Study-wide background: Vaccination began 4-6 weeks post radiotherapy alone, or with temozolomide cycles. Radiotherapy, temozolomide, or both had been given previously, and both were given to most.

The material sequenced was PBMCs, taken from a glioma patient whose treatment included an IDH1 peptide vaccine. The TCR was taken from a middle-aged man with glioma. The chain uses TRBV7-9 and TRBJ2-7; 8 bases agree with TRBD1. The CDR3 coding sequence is TGTGCCAGCGCTGGGACAGGATTAAAAGAGCAGTACTTC. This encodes CASAGTGLKEQYF.